This entry lists 16 T cell receptor beta chains sequenced from one sample in a study of cytomegalovirus exposure and HLA in healthy donors. The primer mix had 60 Vbeta and 13 Jbeta primers. Method: immunoSEQ multiplex PCR; TCRdb's copy keeps in-frame clones and lacks some. The sample has roughly 120,000 clones, approximately 80% seen once. Input material: PBMCs. All receptors come from a human donor in good health.

The chain couples TRBV7-2 to TRBJ1-5; 7 nucleotides match TRBD1. This CDR3 is 15 amino acids long. In germline, CDR1 is SGHTA, CDR2 FQGNSA. Trimming at V came to 5 bases and at J to 0 bases, leaving 4 bases not matched to a gene. As DNA, the CDR3 is TGTGCCAGCAGCACCAGGGGGTTTAGCAATCAGCCCCAGCATTTT. Protein: CASSTRGFSNQPQHF.

The rearrangement links TRBV4-2 to TRBJ2-5; the D gene is possibly TRBD1 (5 bases). The CDR3 runs 16 residues. The germline V gene has CDR1 LGHNA and CDR2 YNFKEQ. The V gene lost 0 bases and the J gene lost 1 base, with 12 bases spanning the gap. CDR3 sequence (DNA): TGTGCCAGCAGCCAAGATCAGGGCCGAGGCCAAGAGACCCAGTACTTC. The encoded protein is CASSQDQGRGQETQYF.

The chain joins TRBV5-4 to TRBJ2-1; TRBD2 aligns across 10 bases. CDR1 is SGHNT and CDR2 is YYREEE in the germline V gene (reference sequence). V trimming: 5 bases; J trimming: 6 bases; junction bases outside the gene matches: 8. The CDR3 spans 15 residues. The CDR3 region is CASSVTSGYINEQFF. CDR3 DNA sequence: TGTGCCAGCAGTGTGACTAGCGGGTATATCAATGAGCAGTTCTTC.

This clone was seen once. The V and J genes are TRBV7-9 and TRBJ1-3, with a possible D match to TRBD1 (6 bases). The length of the CDR3 is 17 residues. Germline CDR1 reads SEHNR; CDR2 reads FQNEAQ (reference sequence). The V end was cut by 5 bases, the J end by 0 bases, with 17 bases between. The CDR3 region is CASSQPPGDYSGNTIYF. In DNA form, the CDR3 reads TGTGCCAGCAGCCAACCACCAGGGGACTACTCTGGAAACACCATATATTTT.

This clone has only a few counts. This chain links TRBV29-1 with TRBJ1-2, with D possibly matching TRBD1 (5 bases). CDR3 length: 13 amino acids. V lost 4 bases and J lost 7, with 16 bases in between. The V gene's germline CDR1 is SQVTM and CDR2 ANQGSEA. As DNA, the CDR3 is TGCAGCGTTGCTCAGTTGACGGGGGTTGGCTACACCTTC. Protein product: CSVAQLTGVGYTF.

This clone was observed a handful of times. The chain uses TRBV7-2 and TRBJ2-1; 12 bases map to TRBD2. Trimming took 5 bases from V and 0 from J; bases not matched to a gene: 8. The CDR3 loop spans 18 amino acids. Germline CDR1 is SGHTA and CDR2 is FQGNSA. CDR3: CASSQTSGGMSSYNEQFF. The CDR3 nucleotides read TGTGCCAGCAGCCAGACTAGCGGGGGTATGAGCTCCTACAATGAGCAGTTCTTC.

This clone was seen a handful of times. J is TRBJ2-1 and V is TRBV25-1; 8 bases are shared with TRBD2. The CDR3 loop spans 15 amino acids. CDR1 and CDR2 (germline): MGHDK, SYGVNS. Trimming at V came to 1 base and at J to 5 bases, leaving 4 bases not matched to a gene. CDR3: CASSELNSGDNEQFF. In DNA form, the CDR3 reads TGTGCCAGCAGTGAATTGAATAGCGGGGACAATGAGCAGTTCTTC.

The chain uses TRBV5-1 and TRBJ1-2; the D gene is possibly TRBD1 (5 bases). Trimming cost V 0 bases and J 8 bases, with 14 bases left between them. This CDR3 region has 14 residues. Germline V gene sequence: CDR1 SGHRS, CDR2 YFSETQ. As DNA, the CDR3 is TGCGCCAGCAGCTTGGCCCCACAGGAAGGCGGCTACACCTTC. Amino acids: CASSLAPQEGGYTF. The full variable domain, with the rest looked up from reference TRBV5-1 and TRBJ1-2, is KAGVTQTPRYLIKTRGQQVTLSCSPISGHRSVSWYQQTPGQGLQFLFEYFSETQRNKGNFPGRFSGRQFSNSRSEMNVSTLELGDSALYLCASSLAPQEGGYTFGSGTRLTVV.

J is TRBJ2-1 and V is TRBV18; TRBD2 agrees at 8 bases. The CDR3 is 18 residues long. V shed 3 bases, J shed 5 bases, and the junction held 15 bases outside the gene matches. Germline values: CDR1 KGHSH, CDR2 LQKENI. The CDR3 DNA follows: TGTGCCAGCTCACCTTTTGAGCTGCTCAGGCGGGGGGACAATGAGCAGTTCTTC. Protein sequence: CASSPFELLRRGDNEQFF.

The CDR3 protein is CASSLASRGVMNTEAFF. In nucleotides, the CDR3 is TGTGCCAGCAGCTTAGCTAGCAGGGGCGTAATGAACACTGAAGCTTTCTTT. The rearrangement links TRBV7-8 to TRBJ1-1; possibly TRBD1 for D (6 bases). CDR3 length: 17 residues. V was clipped by 0 bases and J by 0 bases, with 14 bases between them. Per germline, CDR1 SGHVS and CDR2 FQNEAQ.

The chain recombines TRBV27 with TRBJ2-1; D unresolved. This CDR3 spans 12 amino acids. Germline CDR1 and CDR2: MNHEY and SMNVEV (reference sequence). Trimming stripped 6 bases from V and 5 bases from J, with 8 bases between. The DNA of the CDR3 is TGTGCCAGCAGCCGAGGTGACAATGAGCAGTTCTTC. Amino acid sequence: CASSRGDNEQFF.

The CDR3 DNA follows: TGTGCCAGCGGGGGACAGGGGTTAGCAGATACGCAGTATTTT. Translation: CASGGQGLADTQYF. The rearrangement joins TRBV7-8 to TRBJ2-3; 10 bases are a match to TRBD1. The CDR3 extends over 14 amino acids. After removal of 8 bases from V and 4 bases from J, the junction contained 6 bases not matched to a gene. Germline V gene sequence: CDR1 SGHVS, CDR2 FQNEAQ.

This chain joins TRBV5-1 and TRBJ1-1, with no clear D. This CDR3 has 14 residues. The germline gives CDR1 SGHRS, CDR2 YFSETQ. V was shortened by 3 bases and J by 1 base, with 10 bases between the two germline ends. CDR3 residues: CASSSWGENTEAFF. The CDR3, as DNA: TGCGCCAGCAGCTCCTGGGGAGAGAACACTGAAGCTTTCTTT.

This chain links TRBV4-1 with TRBJ1-1, with 7 bases matching TRBD1. Losses at the gene ends were 0 bases for V and 1 base for J; bases not matched to a gene: 2. Germline CDR1 MGHRA, CDR2 YSYEKL. The CDR3 loop spans 15 amino acids. The DNA for the CDR3 is TGCGCCAGCAGCCAAGAAGAGGGGGCGAACACTGAAGCTTTCTTT. Its protein product is CASSQEEGANTEAFF.

The chain uses TRBV7-9 and TRBJ2-5, with a weak D call TRBD2 (5 bases). The germline gives CDR1 SEHNR, CDR2 FQNEAQ (reference sequence). Trimming took 5 bases from V and 4 from J, leaving 14 bases between them. The CDR3 is made up of 14 amino acids. The chain's CDR3 is CASSPATGRETQYF. The CDR3 nucleotides are TGTGCCAGCAGCCCCGCTACGGGAAGAGAGACCCAGTACTTC.

The chain carries TRBV7-3 and TRBJ1-1; 8 bases map to TRBD1. V trimming: 0 bases; J trimming: 3 bases; junction bases outside the gene matches: 15. This CDR3 has 19 residues. Germline assignment: CDR1 SGHTA and CDR2 FQGTGA. CDR3: CASSLTGRGREGKDTEAFF. The CDR3 DNA reads as TGTGCCAGCAGCTTAACGGGCAGGGGGCGGGAGGGTAAAGACACTGAAGCTTTCTTT.